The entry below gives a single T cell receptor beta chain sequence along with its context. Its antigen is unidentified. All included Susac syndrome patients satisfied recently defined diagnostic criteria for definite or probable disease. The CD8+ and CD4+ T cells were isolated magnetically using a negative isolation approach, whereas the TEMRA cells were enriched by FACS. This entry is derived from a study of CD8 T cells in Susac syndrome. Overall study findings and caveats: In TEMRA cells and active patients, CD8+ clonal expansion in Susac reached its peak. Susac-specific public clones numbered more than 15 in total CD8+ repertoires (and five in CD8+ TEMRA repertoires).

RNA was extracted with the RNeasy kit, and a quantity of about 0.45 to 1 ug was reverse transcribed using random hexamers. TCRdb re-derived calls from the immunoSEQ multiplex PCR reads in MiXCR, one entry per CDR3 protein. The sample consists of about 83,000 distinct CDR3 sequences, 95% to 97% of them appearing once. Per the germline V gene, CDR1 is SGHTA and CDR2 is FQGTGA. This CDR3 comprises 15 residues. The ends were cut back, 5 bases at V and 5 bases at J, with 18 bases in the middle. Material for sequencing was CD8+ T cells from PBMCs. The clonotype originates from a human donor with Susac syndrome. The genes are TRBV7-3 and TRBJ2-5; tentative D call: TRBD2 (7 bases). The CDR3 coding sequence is TGTGCCAGCAGCGAAGGGACAACCGGGGGGGAGACCCAGTACTTC. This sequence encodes CASSEGTTGGETQYF.